Sequencing of this T cell receptor beta chain was carried out in a study of shared clonotypes between healthy human individuals. This clone appeared a few times. Using immunoSEQ multiplex PCR, the repertoire was profiled, and TCRdb retains in-frame clones only, with some absent. The table has roughly 2.5 million clones, more than 90% seen once. Germline V lookup: CDR1 GTSNPN, CDR2 SVGIG (reference sequence). The CDR3 totals 15 residues. Trimming took off 0 bases at V and 9 bases at J, with 18 bases between the two ends. The sample was naive CD4+ T cells sorted from blood. The subset here: CD45RA+ positively selected. This TCR derives from a man aged 18 to 30 in good health. The J gene is TRBJ1-5, the V gene TRBV30; D may be TRBD1 (5 bases). Here the CDR3 reads CAWSVDSLLGGPQHF. DNA of the CDR3: TGTGCCTGGAGTGTAGACAGCTTGCTAGGAGGGCCCCAGCATTTT.